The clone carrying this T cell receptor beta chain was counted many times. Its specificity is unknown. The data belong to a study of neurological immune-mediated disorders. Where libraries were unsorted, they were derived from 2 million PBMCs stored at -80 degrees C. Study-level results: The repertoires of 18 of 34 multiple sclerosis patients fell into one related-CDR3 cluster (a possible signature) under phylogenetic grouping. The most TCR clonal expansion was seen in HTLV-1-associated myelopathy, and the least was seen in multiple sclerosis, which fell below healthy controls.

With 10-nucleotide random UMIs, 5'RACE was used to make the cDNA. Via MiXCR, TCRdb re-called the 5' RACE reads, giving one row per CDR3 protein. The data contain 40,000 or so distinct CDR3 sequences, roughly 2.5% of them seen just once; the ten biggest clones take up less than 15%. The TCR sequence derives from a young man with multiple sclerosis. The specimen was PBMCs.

Here the CDR3 reads CASSLAPGTGELFF. As DNA, the CDR3 is TGTGCCAGCAGCTTAGCACCAGGGACCGGGGAGCTGTTTTTT. The chain has TRBV7-7 and TRBJ2-2, with D perhaps matching TRBD1 (5 bases). This CDR3 has 14 amino acids. Germline V gives CDR1 SSHAT, CDR2 FNYEAQ (reference sequence). V shed 0 bases and J shed 5 bases, with 7 bases lying between them.